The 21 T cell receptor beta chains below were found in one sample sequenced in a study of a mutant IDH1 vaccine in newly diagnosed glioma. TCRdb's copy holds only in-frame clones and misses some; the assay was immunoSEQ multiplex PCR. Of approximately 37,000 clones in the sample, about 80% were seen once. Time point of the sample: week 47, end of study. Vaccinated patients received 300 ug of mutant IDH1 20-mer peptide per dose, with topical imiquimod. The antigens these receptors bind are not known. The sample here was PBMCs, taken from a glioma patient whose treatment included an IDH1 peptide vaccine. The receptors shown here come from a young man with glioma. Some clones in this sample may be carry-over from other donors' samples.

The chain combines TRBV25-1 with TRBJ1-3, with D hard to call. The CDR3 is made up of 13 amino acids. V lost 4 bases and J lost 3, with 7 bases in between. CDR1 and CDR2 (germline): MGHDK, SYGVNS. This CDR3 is CASSAGNGNTIYF. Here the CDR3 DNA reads TGTGCCAGCAGTGCCGGGAATGGAAACACCATATATTTT.

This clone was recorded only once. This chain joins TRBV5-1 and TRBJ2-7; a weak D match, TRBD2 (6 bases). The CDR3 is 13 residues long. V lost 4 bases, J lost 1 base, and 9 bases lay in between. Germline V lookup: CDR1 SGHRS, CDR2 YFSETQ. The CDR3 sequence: CASSEGTSYEQYF. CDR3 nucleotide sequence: TGCGCCAGCAGCGAGGGGACTTCCTACGAGCAGTACTTC.

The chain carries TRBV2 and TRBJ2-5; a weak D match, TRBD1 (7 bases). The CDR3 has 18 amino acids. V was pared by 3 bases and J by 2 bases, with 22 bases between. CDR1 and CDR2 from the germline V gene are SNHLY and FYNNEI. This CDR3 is CASSEEGKTGFYQETQYF. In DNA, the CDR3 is TGTGCCAGCAGTGAGGAGGGGAAGACAGGGTTTTATCAAGAGACCCAGTACTTC.

The CDR3 DNA follows: TGTGCCAGCAGCTTAGATGCAGGGCTAAACACTGAAGCTTTCTTT. Its protein product is CASSLDAGLNTEAFF. This chain joins TRBV7-2 and TRBJ1-1, with TRBD1 as a possible D gene (5 bases). CDR1 and CDR2 from the germline V gene are SGHTA and FQGNSA. V lost 1 base to trimming and J lost 2 bases, with 11 bases between them. The CDR3 consists of 15 residues.

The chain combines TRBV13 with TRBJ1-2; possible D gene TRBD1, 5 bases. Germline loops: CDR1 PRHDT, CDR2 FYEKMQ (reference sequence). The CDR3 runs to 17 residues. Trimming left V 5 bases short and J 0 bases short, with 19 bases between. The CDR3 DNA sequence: TGTGCCAGCAGCCAAAGAAGGGGCCGATTGTCTAACTATGGCTACACCTTC. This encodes CASSQRRGRLSNYGYTF.

The CDR3 protein is CASSLTAEGNEKLFF. The CDR3 coding sequence is TGTGCCAGCAGCTTAACGGCAGAAGGAAATGAAAAACTGTTTTTT. This sequence joins TRBV7-2 and TRBJ1-4; D not resolved. Germline V gives CDR1 SGHTA, CDR2 FQGNSA. The V and J ends lost 2 bases and 5 bases respectively, with 12 bases between them. CDR3 length equals 15 residues.

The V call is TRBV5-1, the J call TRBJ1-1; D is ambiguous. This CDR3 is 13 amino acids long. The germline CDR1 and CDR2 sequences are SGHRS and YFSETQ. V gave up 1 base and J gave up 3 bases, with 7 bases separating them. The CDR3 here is CASSLWSDTEAFF. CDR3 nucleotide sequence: TGCGCCAGCAGCTTGTGGTCAGACACTGAAGCTTTCTTT.

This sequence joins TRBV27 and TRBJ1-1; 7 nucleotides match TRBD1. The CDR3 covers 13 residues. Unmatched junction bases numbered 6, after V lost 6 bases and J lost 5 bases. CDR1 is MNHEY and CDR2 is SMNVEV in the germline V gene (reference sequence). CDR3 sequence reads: CASRTGRGTEAFF. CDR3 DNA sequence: TGTGCCAGCAGGACAGGGCGGGGAACTGAAGCTTTCTTT.

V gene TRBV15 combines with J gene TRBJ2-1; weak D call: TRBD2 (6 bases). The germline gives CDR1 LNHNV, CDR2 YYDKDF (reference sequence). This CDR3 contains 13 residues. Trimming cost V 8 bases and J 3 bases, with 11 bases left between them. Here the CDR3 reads CATSLGSYNEQFF. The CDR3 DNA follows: TGTGCCACCTCCCTCGGGAGCTACAATGAGCAGTTCTTC.

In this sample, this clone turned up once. CDR3 coding DNA: TGTGCCAGCAGCGTCCAGGTCTCTGGGGCCAACGTCCTGACTTTC. Residues: CASSVQVSGANVLTF. This chain joins TRBV5-6 and TRBJ2-6; unclear D gene. This CDR3 has 15 amino acids. Trimming removed 4 bases from V and 0 bases from J, with 8 bases in between. The germline gives CDR1 SGHDT, CDR2 YYEEEE.

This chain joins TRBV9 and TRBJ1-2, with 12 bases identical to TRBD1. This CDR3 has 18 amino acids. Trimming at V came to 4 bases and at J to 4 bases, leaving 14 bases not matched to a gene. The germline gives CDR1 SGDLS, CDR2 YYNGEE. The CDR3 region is CASSRTPGTGGAGYGYTF. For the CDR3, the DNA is TGTGCCAGCAGCAGGACCCCCGGGACAGGGGGCGCGGGCTATGGCTACACCTTC.

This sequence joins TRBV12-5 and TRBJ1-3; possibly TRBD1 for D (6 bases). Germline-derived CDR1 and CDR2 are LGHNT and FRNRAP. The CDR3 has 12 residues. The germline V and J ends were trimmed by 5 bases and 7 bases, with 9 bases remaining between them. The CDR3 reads CASGDRSNTIYF. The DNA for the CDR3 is TGTGCTAGTGGTGACAGGTCGAACACCATATATTTT.

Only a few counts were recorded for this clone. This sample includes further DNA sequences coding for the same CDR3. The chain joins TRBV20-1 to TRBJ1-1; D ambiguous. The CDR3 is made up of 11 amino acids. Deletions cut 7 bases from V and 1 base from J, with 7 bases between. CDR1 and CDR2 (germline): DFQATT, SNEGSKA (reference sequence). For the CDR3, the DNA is TGCAGTGGTCCCCAGAACACTGAAGCTTTCTTT. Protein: CSGPQNTEAFF.

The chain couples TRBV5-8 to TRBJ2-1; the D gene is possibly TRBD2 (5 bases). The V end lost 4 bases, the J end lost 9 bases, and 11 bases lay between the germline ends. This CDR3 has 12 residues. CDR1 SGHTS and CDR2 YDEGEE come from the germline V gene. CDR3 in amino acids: CASSLTSREQFF. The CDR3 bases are TGTGCCAGCAGCCTAACTAGTCGTGAGCAGTTCTTC.

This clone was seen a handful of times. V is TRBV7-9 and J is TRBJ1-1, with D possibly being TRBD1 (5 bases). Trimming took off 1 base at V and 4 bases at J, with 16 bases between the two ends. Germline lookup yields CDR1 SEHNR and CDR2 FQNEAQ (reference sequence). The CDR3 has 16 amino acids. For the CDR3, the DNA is TGTGCCAGCAGCTTAGTTTCCAGGCCCGGGGGCACTGAAGCTTTCTTT. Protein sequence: CASSLVSRPGGTEAFF. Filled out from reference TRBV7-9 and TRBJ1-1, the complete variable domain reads DTGVSQNPRHKITKRGQNVTFRCDPISEHNRLYWYRQTLGQGPEFLTYFQNEAQLEKSRLLSDRFSAERPKGSFSTLEIQRTEQGDSAMYLCASSLVSRPGGTEAFFGQGTRLTVV.

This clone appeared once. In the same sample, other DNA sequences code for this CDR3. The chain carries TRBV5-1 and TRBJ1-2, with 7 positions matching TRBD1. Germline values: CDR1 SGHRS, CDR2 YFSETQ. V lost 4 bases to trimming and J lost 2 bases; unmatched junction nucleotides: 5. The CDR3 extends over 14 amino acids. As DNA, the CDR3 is TGCGCCAGCAGCCCTGGACAGGCGAACTATGGCTACACCTTC. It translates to CASSPGQANYGYTF.

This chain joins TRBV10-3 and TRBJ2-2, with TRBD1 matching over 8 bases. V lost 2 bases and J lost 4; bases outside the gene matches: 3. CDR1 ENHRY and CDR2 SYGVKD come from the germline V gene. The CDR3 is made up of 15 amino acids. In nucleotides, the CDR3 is TGTGCCATCAGTGAGGGCAGGGGGCGCACCGGGGAGCTGTTTTTT. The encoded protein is CAISEGRGRTGELFF.

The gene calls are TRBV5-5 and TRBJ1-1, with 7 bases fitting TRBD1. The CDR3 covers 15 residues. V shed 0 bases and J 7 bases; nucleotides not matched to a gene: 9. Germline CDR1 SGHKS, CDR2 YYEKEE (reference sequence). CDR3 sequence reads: CASSLAPGTAVEAFF. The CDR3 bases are TGTGCCAGCAGCTTGGCCCCCGGGACAGCGGTTGAAGCTTTCTTT.

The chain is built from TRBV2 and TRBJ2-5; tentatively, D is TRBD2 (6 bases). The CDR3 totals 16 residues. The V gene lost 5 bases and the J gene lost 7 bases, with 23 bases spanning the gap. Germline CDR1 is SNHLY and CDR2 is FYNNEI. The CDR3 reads CASSMPGTQDGGTQYF. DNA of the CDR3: TGTGCCAGCAGTATGCCCGGGACGCAGGACGGGGGGACCCAGTACTTC.

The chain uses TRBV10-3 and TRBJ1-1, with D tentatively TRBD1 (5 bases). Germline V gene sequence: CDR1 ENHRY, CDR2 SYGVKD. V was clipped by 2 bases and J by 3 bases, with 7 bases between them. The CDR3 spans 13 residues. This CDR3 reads CAISEDSYTEAFF. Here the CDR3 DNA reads TGTGCCATCAGTGAGGACAGCTACACTGAAGCTTTCTTT.

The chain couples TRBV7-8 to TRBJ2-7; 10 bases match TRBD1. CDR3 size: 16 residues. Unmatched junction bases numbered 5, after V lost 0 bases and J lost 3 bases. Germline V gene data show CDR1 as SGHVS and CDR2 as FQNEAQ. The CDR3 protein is CASSLADRGLFYEQYF. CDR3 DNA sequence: TGTGCCAGCAGCTTAGCCGACAGGGGGCTTTTCTACGAGCAGTACTTC.